This note documents a single TCR beta chain sequence. Antigen: not known. The CDR3 consists of 14 residues. The V gene's germline CDR1 is SNHLY and CDR2 FYNNEI. V lost 5 bases, J lost 0 bases, and 11 bases lay in between. This record comes from a study of cytomegalovirus exposure and HLA in healthy donors. Study information: There were 300 to 400 genotyped donors. Of these, about 86% fell in the genetic ancestry cluster associated with self-reported Caucasian donors.

Though nominally healthy at sampling, donors likely had unrecorded immune exposures. The PCR used 60 Vbeta and 13 Jbeta primers. Data came from immunoSEQ multiplex PCR; TCRdb stores just in-frame clones and leaves some out. The table lists over 100,000 clones, around 80% of them singletons. Study-wide results and caveats: Segments of the TCR beta V type were, in most cases, productive about 87% or about 30% of the time in an earlier analysis.

Sequencing was performed on PBMCs. This sequence originates from a female donor in good health and CMV-seronegative. This chain uses TRBV2 with TRBJ2-7; maybe TRBD1 (6 bases). Here the CDR3 reads CASSIQGSSYEQYF. DNA for the CDR3: TGTGCCAGCAGTATACAGGGTTCCTCCTACGAGCAGTACTTC.